These 16 T cell receptor beta chains share one sample of origin, sequenced in a study of cytomegalovirus exposure and HLA in healthy donors (dated by TCRdb to 2015 to 2018). Library creation used the immunoSEQ multiplex PCR assay. The multiplex PCR relied on a mix of 60 forward primers for TCR Vbeta segments and 13 reverse primers for TCR Jbeta segments. The immuneACCESS repertoire file appears here via TCRdb, limited to in-frame rearrangements. These files lack a portion of the clones; in checked studies, under half of the deficit traces to unresolved V genes, and the cause of the others is not known. This sample gives approximately 190,000 clones in total; about 80% of them show up just once. The top ten constitute about 3.5% of the sample. The sample consisted of PBMCs. All receptors come from a man aged 35-49 years in good health and CMV-seropositive.

The chain carries TRBV4-1 and TRBJ1-5; 7 positions agree with TRBD1. The germline gives CDR1 MGHRA, CDR2 YSYEKL. The CDR3 loop spans 14 amino acids. Trimming took 0 bases from V and 7 from J; bases not matched to a gene: 3. The CDR3 protein is CASSQEPGGQPQHF. For the CDR3, the DNA is TGCGCCAGCAGCCAAGAGCCAGGGGGACAGCCCCAGCATTTT.

CDR3 nucleotides: TGTGCCACCAGCAGAGATTTTTGGGCAGGAAATCAGCCCCAGCATTTT. Protein product: CATSRDFWAGNQPQHF. V usage is TRBV15 and J usage is TRBJ1-5; D gene unclear. This CDR3 region has 16 residues. Germline CDR1 reads LNHNV; CDR2 reads YYDKDF (reference sequence). Between the trimmed V and J ends, which lost 0 bases and 4 bases, there was a span of 13 bases.

V gene TRBV5-1 combines with J gene TRBJ2-3; 7 bases map to TRBD2. CDR3 size: 17 residues. Germline V gene lookup returns CDR1 SGHRS and CDR2 YFSETQ. V lost 3 bases and J lost 1; bases outside the gene matches: 11. The CDR3 is CASSSATGSGGTDTQYF. The CDR3 DNA sequence: TGCGCCAGCAGCTCGGCTACGGGAAGCGGGGGCACAGATACGCAGTATTTT.

The chain uses TRBV7-8 and TRBJ2-5, with TRBD2 matching 8 bases. The CDR3 is 13 residues long. The germline gives CDR1 SGHVS, CDR2 FQNEAQ. The J segment lost 1 base and the V segment lost 10 bases, leaving 5 bases of the junction unmatched. The DNA for the CDR3 is TGTGCCACTCGAGCGGGGGCCCAAGAGACCCAGTACTTC. Its protein is CATRAGAQETQYF.

The gene calls are TRBV9 and TRBJ1-3, with TRBD1 matching 10 bases. CDR1 and CDR2 from the germline V gene are SGDLS and YYNGEE. V trimming: 4 bases; J trimming: 6 bases; junction bases outside the gene matches: 4. This CDR3 contains 14 residues. The CDR3 is CASSTGQGSNTIYF. CDR3 nucleotides: TGTGCCAGCAGCACGGGACAGGGGTCAAACACCATATATTTT.

This chain links TRBV19 with TRBJ1-1, with D perhaps matching TRBD1 (5 bases). The ends were cut back, 5 bases at V and 2 bases at J, with 15 bases in the middle. Germline V CDR1 and CDR2: LNHDA, SQIVND (reference sequence). The CDR3 covers 15 residues. CDR3 in DNA: TGTGCCAGTAGTCCCCGGACCGGGGGAAACACTGAAGCTTTCTTT. Translation: CASSPRTGGNTEAFF.

This clone has just a few counts. The chain is built from TRBV2 and TRBJ2-1, with 9 positions matching TRBD2. This CDR3 has 15 residues. J was trimmed by 5 bases and V by 3 bases; bases with no gene match: 5. Per germline, CDR1 SNHLY and CDR2 FYNNEI. The DNA of the CDR3 is TGTGCCAGCAGTGACGGTCTAGCGGGGAACAATGAGCAGTTCTTC. Encoded protein: CASSDGLAGNNEQFF.

The sample holds one count of this clone. The J gene is TRBJ1-4, the V gene TRBV27, with 7 bases that match TRBD1. The V gene end was trimmed by 8 bases and the J gene end by 0 bases; junction bases not matched to a gene: 6. Looked up from germline, CDR1 is MNHEY and CDR2 is SMNVEV (reference sequence). The CDR3 extends over 15 amino acids. The CDR3 coding sequence is TGTGCCAGCGGGACAGCCTATGCAACTAATGAAAAACTGTTTTTT. Translated, it gives CASGTAYATNEKLFF.

CDR3 amino acids: CASSIRQGAGELFF. Written as DNA, the CDR3 is TGTGCCAGCAGCATCAGACAGGGGGCTGGGGAGCTGTTTTTT. The chain recombines TRBV11-1 with TRBJ2-2, with 10 bases matching TRBD1. Germline V gene lookup returns CDR1 SGHAT and CDR2 FQDESV (reference sequence). V lost 5 bases to trimming and J lost 8 bases; unmatched junction nucleotides: 5. This CDR3 is 14 amino acids long.

CDR3 nucleotide sequence: TGTGCCAGCAGCTTACTCGCTGGGGGGGCGGAGACCCAGTACTTC. This sequence encodes CASSLLAGGAETQYF. The chain couples TRBV5-6 to TRBJ2-5, with D possibly matching TRBD2 (7 bases). CDR3 length: 15 amino acids. Between the trimmed V and J ends, which lost 2 bases and 5 bases, there was a span of 16 bases. CDR1 SGHDT and CDR2 YYEEEE come from the germline V gene.

The chain links TRBV5-8 to TRBJ2-6; no definite D call. V shed 0 bases and J shed 0 bases, with 10 bases lying between them. The CDR3 spans 17 residues. Germline V lookup: CDR1 SGHTS, CDR2 YDEGEE. The CDR3 reads CASSLGYLSSGANVLTF. The CDR3, as DNA: TGTGCCAGCAGCTTGGGTTATTTGAGCTCTGGGGCCAACGTCCTGACTTTC. Full variable domain (rest looked up from reference TRBV5-8 and TRBJ2-6): EAGVTQSPTHLIKTRGQQATLRCSPISGHTSVYWYQQALGLGLQFLLWYDEGEERNRGNFPPRFSGRQFPNYSSELNVNALELEDSALYLCASSLGYLSSGANVLTFGAGSRLTVL.

The chain is built from TRBV28 and TRBJ2-7, with 7 nucleotides matching TRBD1. The CDR3 totals 15 residues. The V and J ends lost 7 bases and 6 bases, in that order; junction bases with no gene match: 15. Germline V gene data show CDR1 as MDHEN and CDR2 as SYDVKM. CDR3 region: CASIFRGTRVSEQYF. CDR3 coding DNA: TGTGCCAGCATCTTCAGGGGGACAAGGGTGAGCGAGCAGTACTTC.

The chain employs TRBV11-3 and TRBJ2-7; D is possibly TRBD2 (6 bases). The CDR3 length is 13 residues. The germline CDR1 and CDR2 sequences are SGHNT and YENEEA. The V end lost 5 bases, the J end lost 4 bases, and 12 bases lay between the germline ends. Here the CDR3 DNA reads TGTGCCAGCAGCCCAGGAGGGGATTACGAGCAGTACTTC. The encoded protein is CASSPGGDYEQYF.

Here the CDR3 reads CSVEDPGQGAKNEQFF. CDR3 coding DNA: TGCAGCGTTGAAGATCCAGGACAGGGGGCGAAAAATGAGCAGTTCTTC. V and J are TRBV29-1 and TRBJ2-1, with 11 bases fitting TRBD1. V was pared by 0 bases and J by 7 bases, with 8 bases of the junction left unmatched. In germline, CDR1 is SQVTM, CDR2 ANQGSEA. The CDR3 spans 16 residues.

The CDR3 sequence: CASSLAGGLQETQYF. CDR3 DNA: TGTGCCAGCAGCCTAGCGGGGGGGCTCCAAGAGACCCAGTACTTC. The chain links TRBV5-4 to TRBJ2-5, with 12 bases identical to TRBD2. J gave up 1 base and V 4 bases, and 2 bases lay outside the gene matches. CDR1 is SGHNT, CDR2 YYREEE, per germline (reference sequence). This CDR3 is built from 15 residues. Combining the CDR3 with reference TRBV5-4 and TRBJ2-5 gives the whole variable domain ETGVTQSPTHLIKTRGQQVTLRCSSQSGHNTVSWYQQALGQGPQFIFQYYREEENGRGNFPPRFSGLQFPNYSSELNVNALELDDSALYLCASSLAGGLQETQYFGPGTRLLVL.

As to this clone: Other DNA variants within this sample encode the same CDR3. V usage is TRBV2 and J usage is TRBJ2-1, with a possible D match to TRBD2 (7 bases). The CDR3 is made up of 12 amino acids. Germline V gives CDR1 SNHLY, CDR2 FYNNEI. Trimming pared 3 bases from V and 13 bases from J, leaving 13 bases between. The CDR3 region is CASSEAGGLQFF. The CDR3, as DNA: TGTGCCAGCAGTGAGGCCGGGGGGCTCCAGTTCTTC.